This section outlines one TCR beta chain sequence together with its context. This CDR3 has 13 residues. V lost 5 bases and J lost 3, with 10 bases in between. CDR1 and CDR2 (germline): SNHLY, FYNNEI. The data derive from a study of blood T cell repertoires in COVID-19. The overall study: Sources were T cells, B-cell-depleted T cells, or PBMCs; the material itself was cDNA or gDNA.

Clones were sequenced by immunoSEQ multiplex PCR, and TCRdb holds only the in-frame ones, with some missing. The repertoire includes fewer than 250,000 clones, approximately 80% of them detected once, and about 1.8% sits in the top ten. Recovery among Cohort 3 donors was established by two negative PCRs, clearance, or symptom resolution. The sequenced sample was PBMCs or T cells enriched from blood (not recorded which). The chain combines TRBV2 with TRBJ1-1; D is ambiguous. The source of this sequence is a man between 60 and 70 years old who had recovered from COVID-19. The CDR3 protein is CASSRGLDTEAFF. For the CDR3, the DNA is TGTGCCAGCAGTCGGGGTTTAGACACTGAAGCTTTCTTT. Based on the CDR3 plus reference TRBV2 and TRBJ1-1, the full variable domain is EPEVTQTPSHQVTQMGQEVILRCVPISNHLYFYWYRQILGQKVEFLVSFYNNEISEKSEIFDDQFSVERPDGSNFTLKIRSTKLEDSAMYFCASSRGLDTEAFFGQGTRLTVV.